The sequence of this T cell receptor beta chain was determined in a study of long-term antiretroviral therapy in people with HIV. Version v3.0 of the immunoSEQ assay was performed at survey level. Only in-frame clones appear in the TCRdb table, and some are missing; sequencing was by immunoSEQ multiplex PCR. Among around 20,000 clones listed, about four fifths were seen once. V was clipped by 5 bases and J by 1 base, with 17 bases between them. The V gene's germline CDR1 is MNHEY and CDR2 SMNVEV (reference sequence). The CDR3 consists of 16 residues. This receptor was taken from a man aged 25 to 45 with HIV. The specimen comprised unsorted PBMCs, sampled 5.9 years after starting antiretroviral therapy. This chain uses TRBV27 with TRBJ1-1; D not resolved. CDR3 amino acids: CASSPRAFSENTEAFF. CDR3 DNA: TGTGCCAGCAGTCCCCGGGCCTTCTCAGAGAACACTGAAGCTTTCTTT.